This T cell receptor (beta chain) was identified during a study of brain T cells in children with intractable seizures (dated by TCRdb to about 2021). Background for the entire study: Resected brain tissue from roughly 53 pediatric epilepsy surgery cases was first screened for immune gene transcripts using a NanoString immunology panel. Of the roughly 12 selected surgery cases, pre-surgery blood was also sequenced for eight, so four had brain tissue only. The full study reports these points: Viral specificity was inferred solely from CDR3 sequence similarity, and the HCMV serostatus of the patients was not known. Sequencing depth differed between pre- and post-surgery blood, so clones missing from the pre-surgery sample may reflect undersampling.

From V the trimming removes 6 bases and from J it removes 6 bases, while the gene matches leave 4 bases of the junction unaccounted for. The CDR3 runs 13 amino acids, cysteine and phenylalanine included. This entry keeps only the CDR3 DNA: 39 bases, framed from base 1. The germline V gene (reference sequence) sets CDR1 to MNHEY and CDR2 to SMNVEV. The sample's time point label, decoded: blood from clinic visit 5 months post-surgery; TSC patient then seizure free. The surgery cases showing the highest brain T cell transcript signatures were chosen for TCR beta chain sequencing of brain tissue and, when available, of blood. Prior to surgery, the patients had been treated with at least one anti-epileptic drug. TCR-sequenced patients were children with drug-resistant epilepsy due to tuberous sclerosis complex, focal cortical dysplasia, Rasmussen encephalitis or hemimegalencephaly. Bulk genomic DNA was isolated from unsorted brain tissue and whole blood using the Monarch genomic DNA purification kit.

The immunoSEQ assay was applied to genomic DNA to generate the TCR beta chain sequences. The published analysis was carried out like this. Any CDR3 sequence that did not begin with the conserved framework cysteine at position 104 was removed by hand. To get clonality, the normalized Shannon's Diversity Index was subtracted from one, giving values from 0 (maximal diversity) to 1 (oligoclonal). To check whether a given CDR3 had different frequencies in two samples, for example brain versus blood, chi-squared comparison-of-proportions tests were used. Public clonotypes were found through immuneACCESS searches, while the VDJdb browser was used to judge similarity to known antiviral clonotypes. TCRdb retrieved this table from immuneACCESS and kept in-frame rearrangements only. Not all clones are present; in checked studies, unresolved V genes account for under half, and no reason is known for the remainder. Clonal size and the V and J genes are those of that table, whereas D and trimming came from the DNA. This sample lists under 400,000 clones; about 94% were detected once. The ten top clones hold 5% to 7% of the sample.

As concerns this clone: It lacks a known antigen. The input lacks base qualities; no much larger clone sits a single base away.

The chain is assembled from TRBV27 and TRBJ2-2, and 7 junction bases match TRBD1. This clonotype originated in a boy under two years old with tuberous sclerosis and intractable seizures. The specimen was peripheral blood, collected less than 6 months after surgery. The nucleotide sequence reads TGTGCCAGCAGGGATACAGGGGCCGGGGAGCTGTTTTTT. Its amino acids are CASRDTGAGELFF.